These 28 T cell receptor beta chains originate from one sample sequenced in a study of control samples from healthy donors and cancer patients. Method: immunoSEQ multiplex PCR; TCRdb's copy keeps in-frame clones and lacks some. The sample has roughly 55,000 clones, about 92% seen once. The sample consisted of PBMCs. These receptors were collected from a man aged 35-49 years with colorectal cancer.

This chain links TRBV19 with TRBJ2-5, with 11 positions matching TRBD2. Trimming took 4 bases from V and 5 from J; bases not matched to a gene: 15. This CDR3 has 18 residues. Germline V gene data show CDR1 as LNHDA and CDR2 as SQIVND (reference sequence). The CDR3 here is CASSTNKGLAAPTETQYF. The CDR3 bases are TGTGCCAGTAGTACGAACAAGGGACTAGCGGCCCCTACGGAGACCCAGTACTTC.

V is TRBV7-9 and J is TRBJ1-2; D gene ambiguous. This CDR3 has 13 amino acids. V dropped 8 bases and J dropped 4 bases, with 14 bases sitting between them. Germline CDR1 SEHNR, CDR2 FQNEAQ (reference sequence). CDR3 region: CASGNSYSYGYTF. In DNA form, the CDR3 reads TGTGCCAGCGGGAACAGCTATTCCTATGGCTACACCTTC.

This chain uses TRBV18 with TRBJ1-5, with D possibly matching TRBD1 (6 bases). V dropped 2 bases and J dropped 3 bases, with 8 bases sitting between them. CDR3 length: 14 amino acids. Germline CDR1 is KGHSH and CDR2 is LQKENI. The CDR3 loop reads CASSPGQNNQPQHF. The CDR3 DNA sequence: TGTGCCAGCTCACCAGGACAGAACAATCAGCCCCAGCATTTT.

The chain is built from TRBV5-6 and TRBJ1-3, with 7 positions matching TRBD1. V shed 5 bases and J 0 bases; nucleotides not matched to a gene: 2. This CDR3 spans 14 amino acids. CDR1 and CDR2 from the germline V gene are SGHDT and YYEEEE. In DNA form, the CDR3 reads TGTGCCAGCAGTTCAGGGGGCTCTGGAAACACCATATATTTT. This translates into CASSSGGSGNTIYF. The complete variable domain, with remaining parts taken from reference TRBV5-6 and TRBJ1-3, reads DAGVTQSPTHLIKTRGQQVTLRCSPKSGHDTVSWYQQALGQGPQFIFQYYEEEERQRGNFPDRFSGHQFPNYSSELNVNALLLGDSALYLCASSSGGSGNTIYFGEGSWLTVV.

This chain uses TRBV4-2 with TRBJ1-2; D gene uncertain. The V and J ends lost 0 bases and 8 bases respectively, with 16 bases between them. Germline V lookup: CDR1 LGHNA, CDR2 YNFKEQ. CDR3 size: 15 residues. The CDR3 is CASSQEWGGSGGYTF. Written as DNA, the CDR3 is TGTGCCAGCAGCCAAGAGTGGGGAGGTAGCGGAGGCTACACCTTC.

The chain couples TRBV25-1 to TRBJ2-6; no reliable D call. CDR1 MGHDK and CDR2 SYGVNS come from the germline V gene. CDR3 size: 18 residues. V was pared by 0 bases and J by 0 bases, with 12 bases between. The CDR3 loop reads CASSEYTQDLSGANVLTF. In DNA form, the CDR3 reads TGTGCCAGCAGTGAATACACCCAGGATCTCTCTGGGGCCAACGTCCTGACTTTC.

Only a few counts were recorded for this clone. The genes are TRBV6-6 and TRBJ1-1; D ambiguous. The CDR3 covers 13 residues. V lost 7 bases to trimming and J lost 1 base, with 10 bases between them. CDR1 and CDR2 (germline): MNHNY, SVGAGI (reference sequence). For the CDR3, the DNA is TGTGCCAGCACCCCGGACGGGAACACTGAAGCTTTCTTT. As protein: CASTPDGNTEAFF.

The chain is built from TRBV19 and TRBJ2-7; D gene unclear. CDR1 LNHDA and CDR2 SQIVND come from the germline V gene (reference sequence). V lost 5 bases, J lost 2 bases, and 13 bases lay in between. This CDR3 spans 14 amino acids. The CDR3 loop is CASSGRSFPYEQYF. CDR3 nucleotides: TGTGCCAGTAGTGGGCGGTCCTTCCCCTACGAGCAGTACTTC.

This rearrangement joins TRBV30 to TRBJ2-3, with 12 nucleotides matching TRBD2. The junction had 7 bases not matched to a gene; V was cut back by 0 bases and J by 12 bases. This CDR3 spans 14 amino acids. Germline CDR1 is GTSNPN and CDR2 is SVGIG (reference sequence). CDR3 bases: TGTGCCTGGAGTGTGAGACTAGCGGGAGAAGCCCAGTATTTT. Amino acid sequence: CAWSVRLAGEAQYF.

This sequence joins TRBV5-1 and TRBJ2-3; D ambiguous. The germline V gene encodes CDR1 SGHRS and CDR2 YFSETQ. CDR3 length: 11 amino acids. The germline V and J ends were trimmed by 1 base and 5 bases, with 2 bases remaining between them. In nucleotides, the CDR3 is TGCGCCAGCAGCTTGCGAGATACGCAGTATTTT. Amino acids: CASSLRDTQYF.

The chain combines TRBV7-2 with TRBJ1-4, with D perhaps TRBD1 (5 bases). Germline assignment: CDR1 SGHTA and CDR2 FQGNSA. This CDR3 has 16 residues. The V gene lost 5 bases and the J gene lost 10 bases, with 23 bases spanning the gap. CDR3 nucleotide sequence: TGTGCCAGCAGCCTCCTAGGGATAGGGTCCCAGGGAAAACTGTTTTTT. Its translation: CASSLLGIGSQGKLFF.

This chain joins TRBV5-6 and TRBJ1-1, with D possibly TRBD1 on 5 matching bases. V shed 4 bases and J shed 8 bases, with 15 bases lying between them. CDR3 length: 13 residues. In germline, CDR1 is SGHDT, CDR2 YYEEEE. CDR3 nucleotides: TGTGCCAGCAGCCCCTCCTTGTGGGACGAAGCTTTCTTT. It encodes CASSPSLWDEAFF.

This chain joins TRBV18 and TRBJ1-5, with D unresolved. The CDR3 runs 13 residues. Germline assignment: CDR1 KGHSH and CDR2 LQKENI. V lost 2 bases and J lost 1, with 3 bases in between. The CDR3 DNA is TGTGCCAGCTCACCAGGGAGCAATCAGCCCCAGCATTTT. Translated: CASSPGSNQPQHF.

The V gene is TRBV29-1, the J gene TRBJ2-3; D is tentatively TRBD1 or TRBD2 (6 bases each). CDR3 length: 17 amino acids. CDR1 is SQVTM and CDR2 is ANQGSEA in the germline V gene. The V gene lost 5 bases and the J gene lost 0 bases, with 21 bases spanning the gap. CDR3 loop: CSVYGDPSGASTDTQYF. The CDR3 DNA follows: TGCAGCGTTTACGGGGATCCTTCGGGGGCTAGCACAGATACGCAGTATTTT.

The J gene is TRBJ2-3, the V gene TRBV6-4; the D call may be TRBD1 or TRBD2 (6 bases each). Germline V gene data show CDR1 as MRHNA and CDR2 as SNTAGT. Trimming removed 2 bases at V and 2 bases at J, with 8 bases between. CDR3 length equals 14 residues. CDR3 protein: CASSDRGDTDTQYF. Here the CDR3 DNA reads TGTGCCAGCAGTGACAGGGGGGACACAGATACGCAGTATTTT.

This chain links TRBV24-1 with TRBJ1-5; no clear D. Germline V gene lookup returns CDR1 KGHDR and CDR2 SFDVKD. V lost 5 bases to trimming and J lost 1 base, with 8 bases between them. This CDR3 is built from 14 residues. CDR3 sequence: CATSVGISNQPQHF. CDR3 nucleotides: TGTGCCACCAGTGTTGGGATAAGCAATCAGCCCCAGCATTTT.

The V and J genes are TRBV7-7 and TRBJ2-1; D is tentatively TRBD1 or TRBD2 (5 bases each). V was shortened by 5 bases and J by 7 bases, with 12 bases between the two germline ends. CDR3 length: 13 residues. Germline values: CDR1 SSHAT, CDR2 FNYEAQ (reference sequence). The CDR3: CASSQGEGNEQFF. CDR3 bases: TGTGCCAGCAGCCAAGGAGAGGGGAATGAGCAGTTCTTC.

This chain links TRBV20-1 with TRBJ2-5, with D possibly matching TRBD1 (5 bases). Trimming stripped 3 bases from V and 5 bases from J, with 19 bases between. Germline V gives CDR1 DFQATT, CDR2 SNEGSKA (reference sequence). This CDR3 comprises 15 residues. The CDR3 region has the DNA TGCAGTGCTAGTGCCTCACGTGGGGCACGTGAGACCCAGTACTTC. As protein: CSASASRGARETQYF.

The chain couples TRBV18 to TRBJ2-1; TRBD1 matches at 11 bases. The V and J ends lost 4 bases and 5 bases, in that order; junction bases with no gene match: 1. Germline V CDR1 and CDR2: KGHSH, LQKENI. The CDR3 length is 14 residues. CDR3 nucleotides: TGTGCCAGCTCACAGGACAGGGGGCACAATGAGCAGTTCTTC. It encodes CASSQDRGHNEQFF.

About this clone: Other nucleotide sequences in the sample specify the same CDR3. The CDR3 DNA reads as TGTGCCAGTAGTATTGGGGCGGGGCCGGGTGAAGCTTTCTTT. Translation gives CASSIGAGPGEAFF. This chain joins TRBV19 and TRBJ1-1; D is possibly TRBD1 (5 bases). This CDR3 has 14 amino acids. Germline-derived CDR1 and CDR2 are LNHDA and SQIVND (reference sequence). The V end lost 3 bases, the J end lost 7 bases, and 15 bases lay between the germline ends.

This clone was seen once. This rearrangement joins TRBV15 to TRBJ2-2, with 9 bases aligning to TRBD1. CDR1 and CDR2 (germline): LNHNV, YYDKDF (reference sequence). Losses at the gene ends were 4 bases for V and 7 bases for J; bases not matched to a gene: 7. This CDR3 has 15 residues. The CDR3: CATSKGTGFSGELFF. The DNA of the CDR3 is TGTGCCACCAGCAAGGGGACAGGGTTTAGCGGGGAGCTGTTTTTT.

The V call is TRBV10-3, the J call TRBJ1-4; 7 nucleotides align to TRBD1. This CDR3 spans 13 amino acids. CDR1 is ENHRY and CDR2 is SYGVKD in the germline V gene. V shed 6 bases and J 5 bases; nucleotides not matched to a gene: 3. The CDR3 region is CAIRGTENEKLFF. The CDR3 nucleotides are TGTGCCATCAGGGGGACAGAAAATGAAAAACTGTTTTTT.

V is TRBV20-1 and J is TRBJ1-1, with TRBD1 identical over 7 bases. The junction had 8 bases not matched to a gene; V was cut back by 3 bases and J by 7 bases. The CDR3 is 13 amino acids. CDR1 is DFQATT and CDR2 is SNEGSKA in the germline V gene (reference sequence). The CDR3 DNA reads as TGCAGTGCTAGTGACAGGGTGGAGGGTGAAGCTTTCTTT. As protein: CSASDRVEGEAFF.

This chain connects TRBV3-1 (or the pseudogene TRBV3-2) to TRBJ1-6; D unresolved. The germline V gene encodes CDR1 LGHDT and CDR2 YNNKEL (reference sequence). V was pared by 0 bases and J by 14 bases, with 8 bases between. The CDR3 has 12 amino acids. The CDR3 bases are TGTGCCAGCAGCCAAGATCGGCGCACCCTCCACTTT. Translating gives CASSQDRRTLHF.

The J gene is TRBJ1-3, the V gene TRBV14; D gene unclear. The V gene's germline CDR1 is SGHDN and CDR2 FVKESK. V was pared by 1 base and J by 0 bases, with 7 bases between. This CDR3 contains 15 residues. CDR3 nucleotides: TGTGCCAGCAGCCAAGTATTGCACTCTGGAAACACCATATATTTT. Its translation is CASSQVLHSGNTIYF.

This clone was recorded a few times. The V call is TRBV3-1 (or the pseudogene TRBV3-2), the J call TRBJ1-2; tentative D call: TRBD1 (6 bases). The CDR3 is made up of 14 amino acids. Trimming cost V 3 bases and J 4 bases, with 12 bases left between them. The germline gives CDR1 LGHDT, CDR2 YNNKEL (reference sequence). The CDR3 spells CASSHEGTPYGYTF. CDR3 in DNA: TGTGCCAGCAGCCACGAAGGGACACCCTATGGCTACACCTTC.

This sequence joins TRBV7-3 and TRBJ2-7; 8 bases fit TRBD1. J gave up 4 bases and V 5 bases, and 10 bases lay outside the gene matches. The CDR3 consists of 15 residues. Germline-derived CDR1 and CDR2 are SGHTA and FQGTGA. The CDR3 DNA sequence: TGTGCCAGCAGCCTCTCCGGGACAGGCGGGTACGAGCAGTACTTC. Protein: CASSLSGTGGYEQYF. Based on the CDR3 plus reference TRBV7-3 and TRBJ2-7, the full variable domain is GAGVSQTPSNKVTEKGKYVELRCDPISGHTALYWYRQSLGQGPEFLIYFQGTGAADDSGLPNDRFFAVRPEGSVSTLKIQRTERGDSAVYLCASSLSGTGGYEQYFGPGTRLTVT.

CDR3 bases: TGCAGCGTTGGGGAACCGATGAACACTGAAGCTTTCTTT. Translation: CSVGEPMNTEAFF. This chain connects TRBV29-1 to TRBJ1-1; D is uncertain. Germline V gene lookup returns CDR1 SQVTM and CDR2 ANQGSEA. Deletions cut 4 bases from V and 0 bases from J, with 9 bases between. The CDR3 contains 13 residues.